These 9 T cell receptor beta chains were all obtained from the same sample, sequenced in a study of blood T cell repertoires in COVID-19. TCRdb keeps only in-frame clones here, not all; method: immunoSEQ multiplex PCR. The top ten clones hold approximately 8.2% of a sample with approximately 140,000 clones, roughly 84% of them seen once. Input material: peripheral blood. The receptors here all came from a woman aged 55-70 years with acute or convalescent COVID-19.

This chain links TRBV30 with TRBJ2-5, with a tentative D call TRBD2 (5 bases). Germline V gene data show CDR1 as GTSNPN and CDR2 as SVGIG (reference sequence). Trimming shortened V by 6 bases and J by 5 bases, and 10 bases separated the two germline ends. The CDR3 is made up of 11 amino acids. The CDR3 sequence: CACRREETQYF. The CDR3 DNA is TGTGCCTGCAGAAGGGAGGAGACCCAGTACTTC. Variable domain in full (rest from reference TRBV30 and TRBJ2-5): SQTIHQWPATLVQPVGSPLSLECTVEGTSNPNLYWYRQAAGRGLQLLFYSVGIGQISSEVPQNLSASRPQDRQFILSSKKLLLSDSGFYLCACRREETQYFGPGTRLLVL.

CDR3 protein: CASTLEGQGGYEQYF. In DNA form, the CDR3 reads TGTGCCAGCACCTTGGAGGGGCAGGGTGGCTACGAGCAGTACTTC. V usage is TRBV11-2 and J usage is TRBJ2-7; possible D gene TRBD2, 6 bases. Per germline, CDR1 SGHAT and CDR2 FQNNGV. V lost 7 bases, J lost 3 bases, and 19 bases lay in between. The CDR3 has 15 amino acids.

V gene TRBV7-2 combines with J gene TRBJ2-3; 9 bases map to TRBD2. V dropped 5 bases and J dropped 7; count of bases not matched to a gene: 13. The CDR3 is made up of 16 amino acids. Germline lookup yields CDR1 SGHTA and CDR2 FQGNSA. The CDR3 coding sequence is TGTGCCAGCAGCCAAGAGGACGCGGGGGGGCTGAATACGCAGTATTTT. Translation gives CASSQEDAGGLNTQYF.

The CDR3 DNA is TGTGCCAGTAGTATAAGGGGAGGGCAGGCCAACGTCCTGACTTTC. This translates into CASSIRGGQANVLTF. V gene TRBV19 combines with J gene TRBJ2-6; the match to TRBD2 covers 7 bases. Trimming at V came to 2 bases and at J to 6 bases, leaving 4 bases not matched to a gene. Germline V gene sequence: CDR1 LNHDA, CDR2 SQIVND (reference sequence). The length of the CDR3 is 15 residues. Together with reference TRBV19 and TRBJ2-6, the CDR3 gives the full variable domain: DGGITQSPKYLFRKEGQNVTLSCEQNLNHDAMYWYRQDPGQGLRLIYYSQIVNDFQKGDIAEGYSVSREKKESFPLTVTSAQKNPTAFYLCASSIRGGQANVLTFGAGSRLTVL.

There are a few counts of this clone. V is TRBV3-1 (or the pseudogene TRBV3-2) and J is TRBJ2-7, with D perhaps matching TRBD2 (6 bases). V lost 4 bases and J 0 bases, leaving 16 bases between the germline ends. The CDR3 is made up of 16 amino acids. Germline loops: CDR1 LGHDT, CDR2 YNNKEL (reference sequence). The CDR3 reads CASSPRGRRGSYEQYF. The CDR3 DNA reads as TGTGCCAGCAGCCCACGCGGCCGGCGGGGCTCCTACGAGCAGTACTTC.

The chain combines TRBV6-1 with TRBJ1-1; possible D gene TRBD1, 6 bases. V lost 2 bases to trimming and J lost 2 bases, with 12 bases between them. Germline V gene lookup returns CDR1 MNHNS and CDR2 SASEGT. This CDR3 region has 15 residues. DNA of the CDR3: TGTGCCAGCAGTGAACGGGGACAAGTAAACACTGAAGCTTTCTTT. The encoded protein is CASSERGQVNTEAFF.

J is TRBJ1-2 and V is TRBV5-1; D is uncertain. There are 13 residues in the CDR3. The germline V gene has CDR1 SGHRS and CDR2 YFSETQ. Trimming took off 0 bases at V and 8 bases at J, with 11 bases between the two ends. The CDR3 reads CASSLGGVYGYTF. The DNA for the CDR3 is TGCGCCAGCAGCTTGGGCGGAGTATACGGCTACACCTTC.

With respect to this clone: The identical CDR3 is also encoded by other nucleotide sequences in the sample. CDR3 DNA sequence: TGTGCCTGGAGCGGGGGGGGTAGCAATCAGCCCCAGCATTTT. It specifies CAWSGGGSNQPQHF. The rearrangement links TRBV30 to TRBJ1-5; perhaps TRBD1 as D (5 bases). The germline CDR1 and CDR2 sequences are GTSNPN and SVGIG (reference sequence). CDR3 length equals 14 residues. V gave up 3 bases and J gave up 0 bases, with 9 bases separating them.

The V gene is TRBV7-9, the J gene TRBJ1-2, with 7 nucleotides matching TRBD1. The CDR3 extends over 15 amino acids. Germline CDR1 SEHNR, CDR2 FQNEAQ (reference sequence). Losses at the gene ends were 1 base for V and 1 base for J; bases not matched to a gene: 3. The CDR3 sequence is CASSLEGADNYGYTF. In DNA form, the CDR3 reads TGTGCCAGCAGCTTAGAGGGGGCGGATAACTATGGCTACACCTTC. Full variable domain (remainder filled in from reference TRBV7-9 and TRBJ1-2): DTGVSQNPRHKITKRGQNVTFRCDPISEHNRLYWYRQTLGQGPEFLTYFQNEAQLEKSRLLSDRFSAERPKGSFSTLEIQRTEQGDSAMYLCASSLEGADNYGYTFGSGTRLTVV.